This T cell receptor beta chain was profiled in a study of T cell changes during pregnancy in multiple sclerosis. Assay: immunoSEQ multiplex PCR; the TCRdb copy retains only in-frame clones and omits some. The sample includes about 32,000 clones, roughly nine tenths of them seen just once. The germline V gene encodes CDR1 MGHRA and CDR2 YSYEKL. This CDR3 has 16 amino acids. V dropped 4 bases and J dropped 5; count of bases not matched to a gene: 10. The clonotype originates from a female donor with multiple sclerosis, enrolled in a pregnancy study. The sequencing used CD8+ T cells from peripheral blood mononuclear cells, collected in the first trimester of pregnancy. The V call is TRBV4-1, the J call TRBJ2-7; TRBD2 matches 11 bases. CDR3 sequence: CASSPALAGGMNEQYF. The CDR3 coding sequence is TGCGCCAGCAGCCCTGCCCTAGCGGGAGGAATGAACGAGCAGTACTTC.